This entry is about one TCR beta chain. Its antigen is unknown. This sample is part of a study of radiotherapy plus CTLA-4 blockade in lung cancer. Overall study context: Objective responses emerged in 15% to 20% of patients, and roughly 30% attained disease control.

Method: immunoSEQ multiplex PCR; TCRdb's copy keeps in-frame clones and lacks some. The sample contains roughly 45,000 clones, about two thirds of which appear only once. V was pared by 4 bases and J by 1 base, with 12 bases between. In germline, CDR1 is SGDLS, CDR2 YYNGEE. The CDR3 is made up of 16 amino acids. Broader study findings: In blood, after radiotherapy plus ipilimumab, tumor-derived TCR clones expanded.

This TCR derives from a human donor with non-small cell lung cancer who had a partial response to radiotherapy plus ipilimumab. This chain links TRBV9 with TRBJ1-6; D is unresolved. The starting material was peripheral blood, obtained from a patient treated with radiotherapy plus ipilimumab. The DNA of the CDR3 is TGTGCCAGCAGCCCCGAAGAGGGTTCCTATAATTCACCCCTCCACTTT. Translated: CASSPEEGSYNSPLHF.